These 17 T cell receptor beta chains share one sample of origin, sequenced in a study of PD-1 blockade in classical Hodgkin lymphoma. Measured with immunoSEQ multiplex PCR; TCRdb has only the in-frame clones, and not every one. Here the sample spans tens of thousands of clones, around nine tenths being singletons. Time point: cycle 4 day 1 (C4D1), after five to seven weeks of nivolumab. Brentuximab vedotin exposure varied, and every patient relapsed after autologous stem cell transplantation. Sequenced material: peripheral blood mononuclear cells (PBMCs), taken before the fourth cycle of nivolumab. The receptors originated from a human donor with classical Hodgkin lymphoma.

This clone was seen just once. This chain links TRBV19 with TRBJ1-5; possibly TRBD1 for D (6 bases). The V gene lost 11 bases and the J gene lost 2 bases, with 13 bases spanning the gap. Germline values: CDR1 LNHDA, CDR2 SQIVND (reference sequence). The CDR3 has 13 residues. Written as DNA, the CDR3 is TGTGCCGGAGGGGGAGGCGGCAATCAGCCCCAGCATTTT. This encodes CAGGGGGNQPQHF.

CDR3 sequence: CASSLIPTETYGYTF. The CDR3 nucleotides read TGTGCCAGCAGTTTAATCCCGACAGAGACCTATGGCTACACCTTC. This chain links TRBV28 with TRBJ1-2; D is perhaps TRBD1 (5 bases). CDR3 length: 15 amino acids. Trimming left V 2 bases short and J 4 bases short, with 14 bases between. Germline V gene sequence: CDR1 MDHEN, CDR2 SYDVKM.

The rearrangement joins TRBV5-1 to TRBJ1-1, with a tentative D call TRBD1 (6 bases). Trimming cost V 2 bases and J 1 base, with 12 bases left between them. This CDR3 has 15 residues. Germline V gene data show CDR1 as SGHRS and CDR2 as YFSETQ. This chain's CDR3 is CASSLSGTTNTEAFF. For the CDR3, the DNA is TGCGCCAGCAGCTTATCCGGGACAACGAACACTGAAGCTTTCTTT.

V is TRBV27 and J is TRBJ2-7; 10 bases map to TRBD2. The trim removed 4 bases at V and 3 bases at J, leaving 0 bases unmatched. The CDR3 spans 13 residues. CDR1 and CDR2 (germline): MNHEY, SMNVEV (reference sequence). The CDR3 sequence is CASSWTSGYEQYF. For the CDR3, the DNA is TGTGCCAGCAGTTGGACTAGCGGCTACGAGCAGTACTTC.

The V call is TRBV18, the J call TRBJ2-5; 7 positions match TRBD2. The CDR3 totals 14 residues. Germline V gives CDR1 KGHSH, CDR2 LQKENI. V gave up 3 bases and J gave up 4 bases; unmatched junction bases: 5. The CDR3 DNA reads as TGTGCCAGCTCACCCACCAGCGGGACAGAGACCCAGTACTTC. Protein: CASSPTSGTETQYF.

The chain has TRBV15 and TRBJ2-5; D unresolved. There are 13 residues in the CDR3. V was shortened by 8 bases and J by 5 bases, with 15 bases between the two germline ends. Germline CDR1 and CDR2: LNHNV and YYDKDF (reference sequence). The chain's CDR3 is CATAKGSGETQYF. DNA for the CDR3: TGTGCCACCGCTAAGGGAAGTGGGGAGACCCAGTACTTC.

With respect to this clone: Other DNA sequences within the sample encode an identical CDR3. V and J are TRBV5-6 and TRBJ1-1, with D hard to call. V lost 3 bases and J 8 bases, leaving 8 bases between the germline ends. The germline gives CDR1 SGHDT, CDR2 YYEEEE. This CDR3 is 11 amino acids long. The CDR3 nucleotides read TGTGCCAGCAGCTCCTACAGAGAAGCTTTCTTT. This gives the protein CASSSYREAFF.

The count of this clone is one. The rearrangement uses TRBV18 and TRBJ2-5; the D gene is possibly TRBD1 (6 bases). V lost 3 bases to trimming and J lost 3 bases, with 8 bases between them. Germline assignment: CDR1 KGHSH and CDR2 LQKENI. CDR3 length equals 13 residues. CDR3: CASSPRTEETQYF. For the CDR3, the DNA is TGTGCCAGCTCACCCAGGACAGAAGAGACCCAGTACTTC.

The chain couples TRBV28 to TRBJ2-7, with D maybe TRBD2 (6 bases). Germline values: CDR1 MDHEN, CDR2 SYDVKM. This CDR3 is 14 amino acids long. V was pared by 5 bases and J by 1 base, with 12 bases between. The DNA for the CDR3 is TGTGCCAGCAGTATGGACTACTCATCCTACGAGCAGTACTTC. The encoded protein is CASSMDYSSYEQYF.

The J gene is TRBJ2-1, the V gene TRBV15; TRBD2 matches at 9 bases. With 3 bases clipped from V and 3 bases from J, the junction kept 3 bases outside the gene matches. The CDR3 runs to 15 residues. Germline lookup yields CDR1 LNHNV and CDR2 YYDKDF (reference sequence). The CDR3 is CATSSSGSGYNEQFF. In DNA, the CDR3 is TGTGCCACCAGCAGTAGCGGGAGTGGCTACAATGAGCAGTTCTTC. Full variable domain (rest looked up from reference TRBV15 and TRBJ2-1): DAMVIQNPRYQVTQFGKPVTLSCSQTLNHNVMYWYQQKSSQAPKLLFHYYDKDFNNEADTPDNFQSRRPNTSFCFLDIRSPGLGDTAMYLCATSSSGSGYNEQFFGPGTRLTVL.

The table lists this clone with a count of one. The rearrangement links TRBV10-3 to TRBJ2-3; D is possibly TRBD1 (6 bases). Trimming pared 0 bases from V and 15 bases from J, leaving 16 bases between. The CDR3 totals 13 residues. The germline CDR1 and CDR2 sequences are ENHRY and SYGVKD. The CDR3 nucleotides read TGTGCCATCAGTGAGTCGACCCCAGGGGCAGTCTATTTT. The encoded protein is CAISESTPGAVYF.

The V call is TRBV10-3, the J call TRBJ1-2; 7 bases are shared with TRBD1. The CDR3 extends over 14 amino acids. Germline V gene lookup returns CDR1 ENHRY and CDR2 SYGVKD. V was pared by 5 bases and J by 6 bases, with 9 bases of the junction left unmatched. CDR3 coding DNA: TGTGCCATCAGTTACCAGGGGGAGGCTAATGGCTACACCTTC. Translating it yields CAISYQGEANGYTF.

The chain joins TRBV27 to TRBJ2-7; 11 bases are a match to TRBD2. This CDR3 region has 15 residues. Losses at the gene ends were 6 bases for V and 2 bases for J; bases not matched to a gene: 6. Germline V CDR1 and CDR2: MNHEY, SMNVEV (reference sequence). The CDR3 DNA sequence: TGTGCCAGCAGGCAGACTAGCGGGACCGCCTACGAGCAGTACTTC. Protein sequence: CASRQTSGTAYEQYF.

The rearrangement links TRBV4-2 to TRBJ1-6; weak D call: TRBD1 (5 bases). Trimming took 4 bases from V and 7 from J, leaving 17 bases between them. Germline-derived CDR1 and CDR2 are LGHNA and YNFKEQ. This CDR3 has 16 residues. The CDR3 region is CASSRYSGTVNSPLHF. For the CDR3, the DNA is TGTGCCAGCAGCCGTTACTCCGGGACGGTGAATTCACCCCTCCACTTT.

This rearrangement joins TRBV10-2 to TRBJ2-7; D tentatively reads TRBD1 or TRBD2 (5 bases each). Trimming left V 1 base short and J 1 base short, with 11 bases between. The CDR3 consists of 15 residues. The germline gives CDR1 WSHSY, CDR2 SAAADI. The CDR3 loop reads CASSELGETSYEQYF. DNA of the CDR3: TGCGCCAGCAGTGAGTTGGGGGAGACGTCCTACGAGCAGTACTTC.

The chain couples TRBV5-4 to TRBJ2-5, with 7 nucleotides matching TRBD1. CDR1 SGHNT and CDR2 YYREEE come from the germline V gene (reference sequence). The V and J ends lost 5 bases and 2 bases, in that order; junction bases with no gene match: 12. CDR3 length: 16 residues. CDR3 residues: CASRKGAGEAQETQYF. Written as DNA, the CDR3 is TGTGCCAGCAGGAAGGGGGCAGGGGAAGCGCAAGAGACCCAGTACTTC.

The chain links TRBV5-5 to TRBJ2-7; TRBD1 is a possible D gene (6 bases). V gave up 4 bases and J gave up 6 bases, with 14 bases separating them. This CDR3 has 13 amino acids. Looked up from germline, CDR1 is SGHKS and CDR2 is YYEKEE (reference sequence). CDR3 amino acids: CASSPLTGPEQYF. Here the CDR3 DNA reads TGTGCCAGCAGCCCACTTACAGGGCCCGAGCAGTACTTC.